The source of this T cell receptor (beta chain) is a study of blood T cell repertoires in COVID-19. Measured with immunoSEQ multiplex PCR; TCRdb has only the in-frame clones, and not every one. The profile shows around 380,000 clones, around 87% of them singletons. For recovered donors of Cohort 3, there were two negative PCRs, clearance, or symptom resolution. This clone appeared a few times. The CDR3 is made up of 13 amino acids. CDR1 is SGHTA, CDR2 FQGNSA, per germline. Trimming pared 2 bases from V and 2 bases from J, leaving 5 bases between. The source of this sequence is a young man who had recovered from COVID-19. Source material: PBMCs or T cells enriched from blood (not recorded which). V usage is TRBV7-2 and J usage is TRBJ2-3; D call uncertain. The DNA for the CDR3 is TGTGCCAGCAGCTTAACTAACACAGATACGCAGTATTTT. Protein: CASSLTNTDTQYF. The whole variable domain, filled in from reference TRBV7-2 and TRBJ2-3, reads GAGVSQSPSNKVTEKGKDVELRCDPISGHTALYWYRQSLGQGLEFLIYFQGNSAPDKSGLPSDRFSAERTGGSVSTLTIQRTQQEDSAVYLCASSLTNTDTQYFGPGTRLTVL.